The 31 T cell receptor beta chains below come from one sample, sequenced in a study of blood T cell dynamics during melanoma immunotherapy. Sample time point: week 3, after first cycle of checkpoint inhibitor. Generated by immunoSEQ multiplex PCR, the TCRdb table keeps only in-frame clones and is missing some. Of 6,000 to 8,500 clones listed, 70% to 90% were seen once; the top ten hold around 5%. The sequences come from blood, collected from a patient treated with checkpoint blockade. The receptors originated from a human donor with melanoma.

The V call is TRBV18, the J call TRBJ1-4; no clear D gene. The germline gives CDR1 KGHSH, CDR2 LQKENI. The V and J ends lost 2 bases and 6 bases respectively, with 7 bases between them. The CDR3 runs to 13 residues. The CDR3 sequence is CASSPSWDEKLFF. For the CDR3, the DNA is TGTGCCAGCTCACCATCATGGGATGAAAAACTGTTTTTT.

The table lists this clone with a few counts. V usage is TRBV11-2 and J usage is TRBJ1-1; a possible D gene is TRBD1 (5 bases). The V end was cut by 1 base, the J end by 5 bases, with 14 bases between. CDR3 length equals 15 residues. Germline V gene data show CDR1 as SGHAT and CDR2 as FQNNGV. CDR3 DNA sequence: TGTGCCAGCAGCTTAGGCGGGGGAGGTAGGACTGAAGCTTTCTTT. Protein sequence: CASSLGGGGRTEAFF. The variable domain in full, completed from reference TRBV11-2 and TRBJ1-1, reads EAGVAQSPRYKIIEKRQSVAFWCNPISGHATLYWYQQILGQGPKLLIQFQNNGVVDDSQLPKDRFSAERLKGVDSTLKIQPAKLEDSAVYLCASSLGGGGRTEAFFGQGTRLTVV.

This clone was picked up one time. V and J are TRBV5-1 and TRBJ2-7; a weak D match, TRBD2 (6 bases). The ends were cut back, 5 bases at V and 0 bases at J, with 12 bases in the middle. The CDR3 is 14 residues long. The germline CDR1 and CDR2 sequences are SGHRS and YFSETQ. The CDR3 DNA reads TGCGCCAGCAGGGGGGGAGGCGTCTCCTACGAGCAGTACTTC. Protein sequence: CASRGGGVSYEQYF. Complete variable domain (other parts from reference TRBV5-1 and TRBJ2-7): KAGVTQTPRYLIKTRGQQVTLSCSPISGHRSVSWYQQTPGQGLQFLFEYFSETQRNKGNFPGRFSGRQFSNSRSEMNVSTLELGDSALYLCASRGGGVSYEQYFGPGTRLTVT.

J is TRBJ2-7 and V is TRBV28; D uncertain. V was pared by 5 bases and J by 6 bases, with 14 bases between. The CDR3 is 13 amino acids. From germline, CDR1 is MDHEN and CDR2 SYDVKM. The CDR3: CASSRRPAFEQYV. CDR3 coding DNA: TGTGCCAGCAGTCGAAGGCCTGCGTTCGAGCAGTACGTC.

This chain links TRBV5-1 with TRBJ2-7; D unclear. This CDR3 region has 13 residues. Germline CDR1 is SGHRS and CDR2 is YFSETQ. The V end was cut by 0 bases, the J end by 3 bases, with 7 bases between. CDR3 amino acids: CASSLGKNYEQYF. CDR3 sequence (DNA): TGCGCCAGCAGCTTGGGGAAAAACTACGAGCAGTACTTC.

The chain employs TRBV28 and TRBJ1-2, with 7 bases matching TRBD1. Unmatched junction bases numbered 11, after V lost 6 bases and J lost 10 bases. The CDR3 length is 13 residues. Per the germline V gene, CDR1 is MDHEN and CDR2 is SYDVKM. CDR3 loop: CASRETGRGTYTF. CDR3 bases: TGTGCCAGCAGGGAGACAGGGAGGGGCACCTACACCTTC.

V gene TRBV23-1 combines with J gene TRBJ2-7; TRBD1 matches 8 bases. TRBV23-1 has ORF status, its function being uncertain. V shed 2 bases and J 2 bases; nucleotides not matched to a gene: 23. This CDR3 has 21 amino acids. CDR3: CASSQTTGDRKGSRRPYEQYV. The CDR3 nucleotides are TGCGCCAGCAGTCAAACCACCGGGGACAGGAAGGGTAGTCGAAGACCCTACGAGCAGTACGTC.

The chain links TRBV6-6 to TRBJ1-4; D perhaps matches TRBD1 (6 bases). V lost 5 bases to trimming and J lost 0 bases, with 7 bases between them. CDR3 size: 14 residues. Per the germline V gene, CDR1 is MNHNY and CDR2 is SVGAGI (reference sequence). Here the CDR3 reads CASSTGSTNEKLFF. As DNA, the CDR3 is TGTGCCAGCAGTACAGGGTCAACTAATGAAAAACTGTTTTTT.

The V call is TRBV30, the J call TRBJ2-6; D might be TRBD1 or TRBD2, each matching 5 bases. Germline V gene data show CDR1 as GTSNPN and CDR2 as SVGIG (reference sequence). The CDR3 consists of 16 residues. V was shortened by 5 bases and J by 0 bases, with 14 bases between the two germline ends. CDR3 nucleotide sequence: TGTGCCTGGGATTATTCGGGGCGCTCTGGGGCCAACGTCCTGACTTTC. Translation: CAWDYSGRSGANVLTF.

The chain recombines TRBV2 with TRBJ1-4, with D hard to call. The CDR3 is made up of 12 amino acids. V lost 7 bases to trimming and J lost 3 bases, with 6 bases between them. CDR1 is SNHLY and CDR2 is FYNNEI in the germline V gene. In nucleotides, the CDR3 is TGTGCCAGCACGGGGTCTAATGAAAAACTGTTTTTT. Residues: CASTGSNEKLFF.

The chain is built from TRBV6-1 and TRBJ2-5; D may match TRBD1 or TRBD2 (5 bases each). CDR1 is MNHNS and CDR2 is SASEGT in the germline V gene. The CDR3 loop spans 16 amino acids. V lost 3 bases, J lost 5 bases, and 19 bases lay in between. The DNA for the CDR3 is TGTGCCAGCAGTGAGGGGACGACCCCCCGACGGGAGACCCAGTACTTC. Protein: CASSEGTTPRRETQYF.

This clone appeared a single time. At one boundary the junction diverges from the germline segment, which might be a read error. The CDR3 here is CVSSITEGAGELFF. CDR3 coding DNA: TGTGTCAGTAGTATTACGGAGGGAGCCGGGGAGCTGTTTTTT. The chain links TRBV19 to TRBJ2-2; D might be TRBD2 (6 bases). Germline V lookup: CDR1 LNHDA, CDR2 SQIVND (reference sequence). This CDR3 spans 14 amino acids.

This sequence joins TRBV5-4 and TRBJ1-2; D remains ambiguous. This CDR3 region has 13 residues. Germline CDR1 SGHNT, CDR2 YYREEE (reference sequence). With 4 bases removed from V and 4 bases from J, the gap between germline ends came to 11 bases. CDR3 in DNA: TGTGCCAGCAGCGGTACAGCCTCCTATGGCTACACCTTC. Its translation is CASSGTASYGYTF.

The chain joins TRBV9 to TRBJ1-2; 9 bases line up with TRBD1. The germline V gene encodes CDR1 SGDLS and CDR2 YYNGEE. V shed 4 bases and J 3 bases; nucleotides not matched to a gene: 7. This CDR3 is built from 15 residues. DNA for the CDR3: TGTGCCAGCAGCCCCGGGACAGGGTCCCACTATGGCTACACCTTC. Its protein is CASSPGTGSHYGYTF.

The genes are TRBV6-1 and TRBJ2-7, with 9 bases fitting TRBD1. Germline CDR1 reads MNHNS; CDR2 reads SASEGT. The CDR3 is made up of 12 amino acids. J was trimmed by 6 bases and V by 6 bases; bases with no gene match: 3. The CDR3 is CASRDRGAEQYV. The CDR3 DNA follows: TGTGCCAGCAGGGACAGGGGAGCCGAGCAGTACGTC.

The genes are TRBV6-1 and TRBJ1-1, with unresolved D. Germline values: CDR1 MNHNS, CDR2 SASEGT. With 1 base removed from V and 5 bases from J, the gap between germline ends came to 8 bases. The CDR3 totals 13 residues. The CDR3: CASSEGDQTEAFF. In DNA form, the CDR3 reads TGTGCCAGCAGTGAAGGGGATCAGACTGAAGCTTTCTTT.

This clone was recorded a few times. The CDR3 DNA follows: TGTGCCAGCAGTGAAGCGGACAGGTTTAATCAGCCCCAGCATTTT. The encoded protein is CASSEADRFNQPQHF. The chain couples TRBV2 to TRBJ1-5, with 7 bases that match TRBD1. V lost 0 bases and J lost 4; bases outside the gene matches: 3. CDR1 and CDR2 from the germline V gene are SNHLY and FYNNEI. The CDR3 has 15 amino acids.

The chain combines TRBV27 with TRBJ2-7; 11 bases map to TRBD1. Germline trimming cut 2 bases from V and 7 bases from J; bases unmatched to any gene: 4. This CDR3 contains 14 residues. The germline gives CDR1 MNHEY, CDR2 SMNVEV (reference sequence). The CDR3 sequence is CASSLRDRGREQYF. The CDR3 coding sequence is TGTGCCAGCAGTTTAAGGGACAGGGGGAGAGAGCAGTACTTC.

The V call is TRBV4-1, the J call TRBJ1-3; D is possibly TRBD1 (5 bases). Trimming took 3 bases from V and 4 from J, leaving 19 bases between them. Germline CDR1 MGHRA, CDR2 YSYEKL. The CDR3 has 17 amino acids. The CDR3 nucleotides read TGCGCCAGCAGCCACCCCAAGGGGACTACGGGGGGAAACACCATATATTTT. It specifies CASSHPKGTTGGNTIYF.

CDR3 sequence reads: CASSPKAGGYEQYF. CDR3 DNA: TGTGCCAGCAGCCCCAAAGCGGGGGGCTACGAGCAGTACTTC. This rearrangement joins TRBV2 to TRBJ2-5; 9 bases agree with TRBD2. The DNA end lines up better with TRBJ2-7; the J call may be wrong. The germline CDR1 and CDR2 sequences are SNHLY and FYNNEI. The CDR3 covers 14 residues.

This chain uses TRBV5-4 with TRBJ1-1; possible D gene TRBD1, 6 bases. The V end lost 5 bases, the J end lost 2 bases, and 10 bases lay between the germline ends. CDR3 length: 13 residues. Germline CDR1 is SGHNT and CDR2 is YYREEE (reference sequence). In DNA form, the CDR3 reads TGTGCCAGCAGACAGGGCCAAAACACTGAAGCTTTCTTT. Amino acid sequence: CASRQGQNTEAFF.

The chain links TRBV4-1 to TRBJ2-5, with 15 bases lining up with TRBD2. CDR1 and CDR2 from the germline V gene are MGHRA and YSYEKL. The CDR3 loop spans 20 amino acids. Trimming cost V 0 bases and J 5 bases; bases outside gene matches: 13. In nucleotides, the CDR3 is TGCGCCAGCAGCCAAGATCTGGGGGACTTTGGGACTAGCGGGAGGGAGACCCAGTACTTC. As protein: CASSQDLGDFGTSGRETQYF.

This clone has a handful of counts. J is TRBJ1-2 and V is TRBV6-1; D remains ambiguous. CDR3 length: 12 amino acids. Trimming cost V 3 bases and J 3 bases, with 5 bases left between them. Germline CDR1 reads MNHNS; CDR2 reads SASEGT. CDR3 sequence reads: CASSERHYGYTF. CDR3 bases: TGTGCCAGCAGTGAGCGGCACTATGGCTACACCTTC.

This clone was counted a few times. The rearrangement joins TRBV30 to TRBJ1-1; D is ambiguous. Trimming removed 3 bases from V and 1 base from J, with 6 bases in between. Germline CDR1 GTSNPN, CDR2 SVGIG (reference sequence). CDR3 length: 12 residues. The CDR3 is CAWRRRNTEAFF. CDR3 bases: TGTGCCTGGAGGCGAAGGAACACTGAAGCTTTCTTT.

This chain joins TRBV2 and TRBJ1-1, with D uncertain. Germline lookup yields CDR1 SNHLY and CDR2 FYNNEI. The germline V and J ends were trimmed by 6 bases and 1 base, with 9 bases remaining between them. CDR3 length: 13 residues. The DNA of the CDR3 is TGTGCCAGCAGACTTAGACAGAACACTGAAGCTTTCTTT. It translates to CASRLRQNTEAFF.

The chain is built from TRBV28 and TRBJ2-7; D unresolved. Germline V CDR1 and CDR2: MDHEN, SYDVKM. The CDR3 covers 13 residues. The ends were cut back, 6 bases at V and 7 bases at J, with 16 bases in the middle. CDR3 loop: CASRAANSPEQYV. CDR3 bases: TGTGCCAGCAGGGCCGCGAATTCCCCGGAGCAGTACGTC.

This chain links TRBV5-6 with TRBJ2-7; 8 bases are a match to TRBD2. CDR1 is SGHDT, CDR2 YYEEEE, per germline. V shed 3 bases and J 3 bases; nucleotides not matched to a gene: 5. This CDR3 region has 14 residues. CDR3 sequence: CASSSTGTSYEQYV. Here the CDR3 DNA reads TGTGCCAGCAGCTCCACCGGGACTAGCTACGAGCAGTACGTC.

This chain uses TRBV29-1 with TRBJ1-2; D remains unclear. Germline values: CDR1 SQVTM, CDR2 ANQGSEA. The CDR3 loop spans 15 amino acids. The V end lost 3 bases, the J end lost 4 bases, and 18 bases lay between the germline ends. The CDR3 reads CSVDIGRASGYGYTF. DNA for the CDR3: TGCAGCGTTGACATTGGGCGGGCGTCGGGCTATGGCTACACCTTC.

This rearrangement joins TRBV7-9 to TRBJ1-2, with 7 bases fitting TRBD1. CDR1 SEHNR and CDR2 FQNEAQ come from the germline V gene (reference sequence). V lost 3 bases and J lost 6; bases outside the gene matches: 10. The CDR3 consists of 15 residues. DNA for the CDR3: TGTGCCAGCAGCTTCACCTTTGACAGGGTTCATGGCTACACCTTC. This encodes CASSFTFDRVHGYTF.

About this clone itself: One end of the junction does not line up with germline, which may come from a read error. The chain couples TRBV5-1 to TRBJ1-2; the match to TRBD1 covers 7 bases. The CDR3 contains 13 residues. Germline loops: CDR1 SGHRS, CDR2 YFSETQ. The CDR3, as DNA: TGCGCCAACAGCGAAACGGGACAGTATGGCTACACCTTC. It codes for CANSETGQYGYTF.

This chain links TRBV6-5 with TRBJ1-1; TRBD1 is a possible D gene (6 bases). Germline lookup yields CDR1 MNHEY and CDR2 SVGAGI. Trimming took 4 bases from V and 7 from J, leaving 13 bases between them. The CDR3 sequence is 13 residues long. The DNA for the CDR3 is TGTGCCAGCAGTTCAACAGGGTTGGGTGAAGCTTTCTTT. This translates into CASSSTGLGEAFF.